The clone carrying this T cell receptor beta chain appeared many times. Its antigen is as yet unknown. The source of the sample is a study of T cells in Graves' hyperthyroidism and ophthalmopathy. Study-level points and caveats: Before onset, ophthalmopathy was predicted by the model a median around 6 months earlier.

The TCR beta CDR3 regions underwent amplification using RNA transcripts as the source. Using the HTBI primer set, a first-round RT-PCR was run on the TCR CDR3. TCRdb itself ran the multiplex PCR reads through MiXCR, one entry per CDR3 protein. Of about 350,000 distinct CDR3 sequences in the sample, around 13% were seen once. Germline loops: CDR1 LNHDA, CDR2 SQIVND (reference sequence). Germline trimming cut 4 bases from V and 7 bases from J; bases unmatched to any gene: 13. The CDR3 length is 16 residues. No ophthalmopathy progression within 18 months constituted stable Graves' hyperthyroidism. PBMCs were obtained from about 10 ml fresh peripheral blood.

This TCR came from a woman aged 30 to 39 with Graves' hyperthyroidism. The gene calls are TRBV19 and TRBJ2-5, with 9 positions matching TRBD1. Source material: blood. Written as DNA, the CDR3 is TGTGCCAGTAGTAGCCCTGCCCTTAAGGACAGGGGGACCCAGTACTTC. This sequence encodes CASSSPALKDRGTQYF. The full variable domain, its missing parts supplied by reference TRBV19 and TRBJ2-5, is DGGITQSPKYLFRKEGQNVTLSCEQNLNHDAMYWYRQDPGQGLRLIYYSQIVNDFQKGDIAEGYSVSREKKESFPLTVTSAQKNPTAFYLCASSSPALKDRGTQYFGPGTRLLVL.